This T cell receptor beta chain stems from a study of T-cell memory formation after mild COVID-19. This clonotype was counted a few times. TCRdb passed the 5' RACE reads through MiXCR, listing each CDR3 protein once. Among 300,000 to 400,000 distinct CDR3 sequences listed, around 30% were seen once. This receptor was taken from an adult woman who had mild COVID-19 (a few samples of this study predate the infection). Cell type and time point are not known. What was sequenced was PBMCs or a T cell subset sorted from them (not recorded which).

DNA for the CDR3: TGCAGCGTTGGGGGACTATCCGAGCAGTACTTC. Translation: CSVGGLSEQYF. V gene TRBV29-1 combines with J gene TRBJ2-7; 7 positions agree with TRBD2. This CDR3 is 11 amino acids long. The germline CDR1 and CDR2 sequences are SQVTM and ANQGSEA. The junction had 3 bases not matched to a gene; V was cut back by 4 bases and J by 6 bases.